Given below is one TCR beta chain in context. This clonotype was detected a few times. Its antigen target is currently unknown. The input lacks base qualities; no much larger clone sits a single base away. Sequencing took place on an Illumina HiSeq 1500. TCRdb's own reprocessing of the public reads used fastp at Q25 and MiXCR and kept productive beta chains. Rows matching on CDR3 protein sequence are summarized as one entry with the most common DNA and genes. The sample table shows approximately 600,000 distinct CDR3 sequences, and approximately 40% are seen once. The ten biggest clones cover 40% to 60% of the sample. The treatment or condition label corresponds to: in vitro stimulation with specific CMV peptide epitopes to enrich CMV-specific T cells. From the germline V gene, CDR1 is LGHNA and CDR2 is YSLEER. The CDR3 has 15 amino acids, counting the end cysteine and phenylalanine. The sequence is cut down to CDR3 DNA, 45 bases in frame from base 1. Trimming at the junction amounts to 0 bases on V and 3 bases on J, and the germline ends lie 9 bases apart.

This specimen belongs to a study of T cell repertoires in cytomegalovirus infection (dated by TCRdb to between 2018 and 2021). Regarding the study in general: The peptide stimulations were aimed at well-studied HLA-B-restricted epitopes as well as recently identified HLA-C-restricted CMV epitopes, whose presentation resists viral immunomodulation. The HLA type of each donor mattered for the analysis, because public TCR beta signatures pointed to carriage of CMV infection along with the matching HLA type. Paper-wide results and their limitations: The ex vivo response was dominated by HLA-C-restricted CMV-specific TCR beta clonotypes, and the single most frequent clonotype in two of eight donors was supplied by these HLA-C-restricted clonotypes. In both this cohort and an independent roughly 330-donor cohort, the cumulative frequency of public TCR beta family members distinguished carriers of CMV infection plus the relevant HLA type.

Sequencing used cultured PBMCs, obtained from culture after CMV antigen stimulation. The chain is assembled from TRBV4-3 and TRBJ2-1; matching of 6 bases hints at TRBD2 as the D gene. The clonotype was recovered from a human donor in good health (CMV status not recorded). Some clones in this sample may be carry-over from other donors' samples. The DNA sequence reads TGCGCCAGCAGCCAAGAGGGACTGGTCTACAATGAGCAGTTCTTC. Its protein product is CASSQEGLVYNEQFF.